There are many counts of the clone carrying this T cell receptor (beta chain). Its antigen remains unknown. These data belong to a study of CD8+CD57+ T cells in acquired aplastic anemia. Study details: The sorted CD4+ and CD8+ cells yielded an average approximately 3 ug of DNA. Healthy-donor CD4+ cells averaged approximately 11 million reads.

Overall study findings and caveats: There were twenty-nine CD8+ CDR3 sequences that occurred in both patients and controls. With respect to CD8+ Simpson's diversity, patients and controls did not differ significantly.

Profiles of TCR beta VDJ and CDR3 were generated from a genomic DNA template. MiXCR, applied by TCRdb to the reads, yields one record per CDR3 protein. The repertoire consists of over 100,000 distinct CDR3 sequences, with more than 35% occurring once and the leading ten covering less than 8.5%. The CDR3 sequence is 15 residues long. The V and J ends lost 5 bases and 6 bases respectively, with 14 bases between them. CDR1 SEHNR and CDR2 FQNEAQ come from the germline V gene (reference sequence). The receptor comes from a human donor in good health, serving as a control. The sample taken for sequencing was sorted CD4+, CD8+, or CD8+CD57+ T cells (not recorded which) from PBMCs. The chain has TRBV7-9 and TRBJ1-6, with D possibly matching TRBD1 (5 bases). The CDR3 coding sequence is TGTGCCAGCAGCCCCAGGGAACCGGGTAATTCACCCCTCCACTTT. Amino acids: CASSPREPGNSPLHF.